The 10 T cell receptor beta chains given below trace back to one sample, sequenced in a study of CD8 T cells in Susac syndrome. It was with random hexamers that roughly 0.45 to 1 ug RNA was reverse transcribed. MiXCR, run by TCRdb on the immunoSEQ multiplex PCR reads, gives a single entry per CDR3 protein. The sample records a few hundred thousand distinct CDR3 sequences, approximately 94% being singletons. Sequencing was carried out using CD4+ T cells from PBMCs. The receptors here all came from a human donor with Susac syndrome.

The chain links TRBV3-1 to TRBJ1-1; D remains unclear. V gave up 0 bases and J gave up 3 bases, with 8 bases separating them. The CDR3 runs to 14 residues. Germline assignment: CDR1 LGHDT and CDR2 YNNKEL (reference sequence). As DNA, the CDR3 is TGTGCCAGCAGCCAAGATCAGGATGACACTGAAGCTTTCTTT. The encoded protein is CASSQDQDDTEAFF.

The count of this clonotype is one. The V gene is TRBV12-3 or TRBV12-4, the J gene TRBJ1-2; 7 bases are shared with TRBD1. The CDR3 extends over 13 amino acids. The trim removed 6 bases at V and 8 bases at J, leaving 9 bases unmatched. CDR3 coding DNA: TGTGCCAGCAGGCAAGACAGGGCGCGAGGCTACACCTTC. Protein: CASRQDRARGYTF.

Here the CDR3 DNA reads TGCAGCGCCCGAGAACGGGGGGCGGACTATGGCTACACCTTC. As protein: CSARERGADYGYTF. The rearrangement uses TRBV29-1 and TRBJ1-2, with a weak D call TRBD1 (6 bases). Between the trimmed V and J ends, which lost 7 bases and 3 bases, there was a span of 18 bases. The CDR3 covers 14 residues. CDR1 SQVTM and CDR2 ANQGSEA come from the germline V gene.

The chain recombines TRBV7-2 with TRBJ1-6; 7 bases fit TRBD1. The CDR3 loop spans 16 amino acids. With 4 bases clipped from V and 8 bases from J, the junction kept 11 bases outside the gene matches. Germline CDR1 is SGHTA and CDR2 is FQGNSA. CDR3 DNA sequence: TGTGCCAGCAGCTCATACAGGGGAGGAGGGGATTCACCCCTCCACTTT. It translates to CASSSYRGGGDSPLHF.

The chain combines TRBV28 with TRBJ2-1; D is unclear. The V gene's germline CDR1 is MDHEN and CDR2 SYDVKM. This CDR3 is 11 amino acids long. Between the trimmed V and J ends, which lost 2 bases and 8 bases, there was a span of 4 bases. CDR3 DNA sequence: TGTGCCAGCAGTTTAGGGGATGAGCAGTTCTTC. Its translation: CASSLGDEQFF.

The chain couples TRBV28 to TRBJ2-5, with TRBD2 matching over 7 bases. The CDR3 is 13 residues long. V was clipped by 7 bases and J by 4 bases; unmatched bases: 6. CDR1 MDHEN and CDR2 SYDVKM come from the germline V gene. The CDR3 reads CASTRGRAETQYF. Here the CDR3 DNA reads TGTGCCAGCACCCGTGGGAGGGCAGAGACCCAGTACTTC.

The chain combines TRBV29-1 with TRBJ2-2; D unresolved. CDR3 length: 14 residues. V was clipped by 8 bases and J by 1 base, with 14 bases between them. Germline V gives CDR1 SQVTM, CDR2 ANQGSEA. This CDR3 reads CSSRIGLNTGELFF. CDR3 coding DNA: TGCAGCTCCCGAATCGGCCTGAACACCGGGGAGCTGTTTTTT.

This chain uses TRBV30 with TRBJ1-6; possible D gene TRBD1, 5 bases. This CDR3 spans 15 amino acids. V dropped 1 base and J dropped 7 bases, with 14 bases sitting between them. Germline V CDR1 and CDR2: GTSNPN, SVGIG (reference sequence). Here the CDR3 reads CAWSAVSGRNSPLHF. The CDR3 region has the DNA TGTGCCTGGAGTGCTGTTTCAGGGCGAAATTCACCCCTCCACTTT.

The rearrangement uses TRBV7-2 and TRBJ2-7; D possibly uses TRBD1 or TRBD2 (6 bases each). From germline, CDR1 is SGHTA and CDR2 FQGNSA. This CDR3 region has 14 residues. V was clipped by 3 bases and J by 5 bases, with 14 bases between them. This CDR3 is CASSFSGASDEQYF. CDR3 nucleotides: TGTGCCAGCAGCTTCTCGGGGGCCTCGGACGAGCAGTACTTC.

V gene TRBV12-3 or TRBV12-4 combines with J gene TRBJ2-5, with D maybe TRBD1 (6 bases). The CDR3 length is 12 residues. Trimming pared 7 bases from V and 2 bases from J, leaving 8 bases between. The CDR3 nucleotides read TGTGCCAGCACGGACAGTCAAGAGACCCAGTACTTC. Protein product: CASTDSQETQYF.